This record looks at one TCR beta chain sequence and its context. The CDR3 consists of 10 residues. Per the germline V gene, CDR1 is SQVTM and CDR2 is ANQGSEA. V was clipped by 7 bases and J by 6 bases, with 9 bases between them. The entry originates in a study of blood T cell repertoires in COVID-19. About the study: Spain, Italy and the United States supplied samples that represented acute and convalescent COVID-19. T cells, B-cell-depleted T cells, or PBMCs provided the cDNA or gDNA that served as material.

Source study methods: For nucleated cells, counts were estimated from reference gene primer amplification. Profiled with immunoSEQ multiplex PCR; TCRdb holds only in-frame clones, not every one. That table is the source of V, J and clone size, and D and trimming were worked out from the DNA. The sample records 270,000 or so clones, less than 90% being singletons. The chain couples TRBV29-1 to TRBJ1-1, with D perhaps TRBD1 (5 bases). The sequencing sample was made of peripheral blood. The TCR comes from a human donor in a cohort sampled during active COVID-19. CDR3 amino acids: CSASGPEAFF. DNA of the CDR3: TGCAGCGCCTCAGGGCCTGAAGCTTTCTTT.